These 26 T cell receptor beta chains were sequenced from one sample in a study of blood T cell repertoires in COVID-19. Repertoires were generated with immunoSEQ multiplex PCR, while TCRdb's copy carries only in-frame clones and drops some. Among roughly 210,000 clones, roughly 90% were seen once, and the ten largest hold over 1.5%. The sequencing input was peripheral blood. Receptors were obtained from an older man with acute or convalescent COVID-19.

The CDR3 protein is CASSFPGQTYGYTF. The CDR3 DNA follows: TGTGCCAGTAGTTTCCCTGGACAGACCTATGGCTACACCTTC. V usage is TRBV19 and J usage is TRBJ1-2, with D maybe TRBD1 (6 bases). This CDR3 spans 14 amino acids. Germline V gene lookup returns CDR1 LNHDA and CDR2 SQIVND (reference sequence). The germline V and J ends were trimmed by 5 bases and 4 bases, with 14 bases remaining between them.

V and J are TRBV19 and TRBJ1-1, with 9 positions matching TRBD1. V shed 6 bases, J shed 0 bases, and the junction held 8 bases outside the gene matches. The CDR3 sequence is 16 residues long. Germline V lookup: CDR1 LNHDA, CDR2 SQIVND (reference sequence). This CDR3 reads CASSHPTGGLNTEAFF. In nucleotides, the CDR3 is TGTGCCAGTAGCCACCCGACAGGGGGTCTGAACACTGAAGCTTTCTTT.

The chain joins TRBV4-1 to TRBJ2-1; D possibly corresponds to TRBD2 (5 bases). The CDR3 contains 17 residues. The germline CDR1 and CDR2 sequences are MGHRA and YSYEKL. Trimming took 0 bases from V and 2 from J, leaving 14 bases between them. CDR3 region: CASSQDTDSGTYNEQFF. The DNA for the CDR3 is TGCGCCAGCAGCCAAGATACCGACTCGGGGACCTACAATGAGCAGTTCTTC.

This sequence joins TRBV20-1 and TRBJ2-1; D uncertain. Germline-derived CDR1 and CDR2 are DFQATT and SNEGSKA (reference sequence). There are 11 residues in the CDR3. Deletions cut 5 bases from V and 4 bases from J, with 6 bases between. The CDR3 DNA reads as TGCAGTGCTGAGACATACAATGAGCAGTTCTTC. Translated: CSAETYNEQFF.

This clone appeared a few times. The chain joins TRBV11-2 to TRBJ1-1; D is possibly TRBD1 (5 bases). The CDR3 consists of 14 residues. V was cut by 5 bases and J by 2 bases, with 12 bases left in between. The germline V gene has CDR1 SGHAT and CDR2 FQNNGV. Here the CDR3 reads CASSQRRGNTEAFF. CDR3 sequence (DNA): TGTGCCAGCAGCCAAAGGAGGGGTAACACTGAAGCTTTCTTT.

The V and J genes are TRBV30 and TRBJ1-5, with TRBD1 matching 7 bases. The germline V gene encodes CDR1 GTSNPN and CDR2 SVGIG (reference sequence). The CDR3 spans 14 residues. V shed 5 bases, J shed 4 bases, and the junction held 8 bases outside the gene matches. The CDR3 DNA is TGTGCCTGGGCTGGGCAGGGGGTTAATCAGCCCCAGCATTTT. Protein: CAWAGQGVNQPQHF.

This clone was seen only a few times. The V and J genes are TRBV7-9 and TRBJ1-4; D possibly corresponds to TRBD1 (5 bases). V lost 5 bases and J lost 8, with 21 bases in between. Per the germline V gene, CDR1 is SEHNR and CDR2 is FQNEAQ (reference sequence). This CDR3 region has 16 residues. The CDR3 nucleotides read TGTGCCAGCAGCCCTGGGAAAGGGGCGCGGGGAGAAAAACTGTTTTTT. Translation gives CASSPGKGARGEKLFF.

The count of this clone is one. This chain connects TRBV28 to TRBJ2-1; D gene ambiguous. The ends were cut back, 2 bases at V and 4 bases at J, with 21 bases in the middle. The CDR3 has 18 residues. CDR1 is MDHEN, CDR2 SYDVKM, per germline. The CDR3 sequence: CASSLGISSVIPYNEQFF. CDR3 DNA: TGTGCCAGCAGTTTAGGTATCTCTTCGGTCATTCCATACAATGAGCAGTTCTTC.

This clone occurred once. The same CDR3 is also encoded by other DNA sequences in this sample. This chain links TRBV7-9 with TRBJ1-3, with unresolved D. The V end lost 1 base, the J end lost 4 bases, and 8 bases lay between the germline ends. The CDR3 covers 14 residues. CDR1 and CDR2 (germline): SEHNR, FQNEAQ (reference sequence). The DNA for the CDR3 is TGTGCCAGCAGCTTAGGGGCCTCGGGAAACACCATATATTTT. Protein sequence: CASSLGASGNTIYF.

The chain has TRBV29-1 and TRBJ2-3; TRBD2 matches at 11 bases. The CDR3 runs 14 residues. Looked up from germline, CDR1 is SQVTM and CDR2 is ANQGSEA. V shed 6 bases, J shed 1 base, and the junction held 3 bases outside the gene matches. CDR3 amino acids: CSVGTSGRTDTQYF. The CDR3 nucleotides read TGCAGCGTAGGGACTAGCGGCCGCACAGATACGCAGTATTTT.

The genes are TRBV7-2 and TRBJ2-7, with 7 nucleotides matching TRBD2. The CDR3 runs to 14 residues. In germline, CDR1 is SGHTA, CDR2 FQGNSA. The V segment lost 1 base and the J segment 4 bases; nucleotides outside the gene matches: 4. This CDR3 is CASSLDGGSYEQYF. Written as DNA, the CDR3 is TGTGCCAGCAGCTTAGATGGCGGGAGTTACGAGCAGTACTTC.

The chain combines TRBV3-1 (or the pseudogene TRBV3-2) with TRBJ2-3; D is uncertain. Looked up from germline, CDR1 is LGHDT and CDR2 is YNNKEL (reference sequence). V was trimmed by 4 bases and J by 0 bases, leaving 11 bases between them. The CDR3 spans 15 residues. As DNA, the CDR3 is TGTGCCAGCAGCCCAATGGCCTTAAGCACAGATACGCAGTATTTT. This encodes CASSPMALSTDTQYF.

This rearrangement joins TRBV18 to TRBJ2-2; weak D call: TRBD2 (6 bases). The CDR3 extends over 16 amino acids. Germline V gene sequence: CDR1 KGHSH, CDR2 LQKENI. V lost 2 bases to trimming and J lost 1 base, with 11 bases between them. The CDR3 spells CASSPGTLVNTGELFF. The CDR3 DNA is TGTGCCAGCTCACCAGGGACTCTAGTGAACACCGGGGAGCTGTTTTTT. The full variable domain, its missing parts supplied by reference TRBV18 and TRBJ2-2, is NAGVMQNPRHLVRRRGQEARLRCSPMKGHSHVYWYRQLPEEGLKFMVYLQKENIIDESGMPKERFSAEFPKEGPSILRIQQVVRGDSAAYFCASSPGTLVNTGELFFGEGSRLTVL.

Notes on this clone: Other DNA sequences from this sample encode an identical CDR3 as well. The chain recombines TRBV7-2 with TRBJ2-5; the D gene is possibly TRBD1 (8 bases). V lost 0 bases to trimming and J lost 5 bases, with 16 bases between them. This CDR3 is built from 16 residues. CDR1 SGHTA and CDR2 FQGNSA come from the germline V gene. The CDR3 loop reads CASSLAGTGGGETQYF. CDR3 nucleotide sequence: TGTGCCAGCAGCTTAGCGGGTACAGGGGGGGGTGAGACCCAGTACTTC.

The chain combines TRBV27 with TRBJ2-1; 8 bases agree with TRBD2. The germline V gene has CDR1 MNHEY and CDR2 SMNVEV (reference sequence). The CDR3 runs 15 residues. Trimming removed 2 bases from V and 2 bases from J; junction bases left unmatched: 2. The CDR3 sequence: CASSLTSGPYNEQFF. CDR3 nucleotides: TGTGCCAGCAGTTTAACTAGCGGACCCTACAATGAGCAGTTCTTC.

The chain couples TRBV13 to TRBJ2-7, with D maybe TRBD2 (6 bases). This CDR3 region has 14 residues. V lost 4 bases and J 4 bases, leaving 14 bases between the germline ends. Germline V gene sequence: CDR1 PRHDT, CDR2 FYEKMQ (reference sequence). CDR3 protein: CASSSYGSSYEQYF. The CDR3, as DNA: TGTGCCAGCAGCTCGTACGGGAGTTCGTACGAGCAGTACTTC.

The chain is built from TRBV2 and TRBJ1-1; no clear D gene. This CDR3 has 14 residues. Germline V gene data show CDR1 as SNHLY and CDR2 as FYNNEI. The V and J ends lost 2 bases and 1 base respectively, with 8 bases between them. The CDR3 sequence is CASSEWSENTEAFF. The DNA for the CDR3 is TGTGCCAGCAGTGAATGGTCAGAGAACACTGAAGCTTTCTTT.

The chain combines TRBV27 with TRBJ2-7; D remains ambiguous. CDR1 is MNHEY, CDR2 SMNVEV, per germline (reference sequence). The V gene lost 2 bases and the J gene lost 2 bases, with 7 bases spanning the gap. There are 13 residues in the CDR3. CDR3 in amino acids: CASSLQVTYEQYF. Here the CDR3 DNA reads TGTGCCAGCAGTTTACAGGTGACCTACGAGCAGTACTTC.

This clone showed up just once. Written as DNA, the CDR3 is TGTGCCAGCAGTAAGGGACAGCTGCTGAACGAGCAGTACTTC. Translating it yields CASSKGQLLNEQYF. The chain couples TRBV27 to TRBJ2-7; 7 nucleotides line up with TRBD1. Germline V CDR1 and CDR2: MNHEY, SMNVEV (reference sequence). V was clipped by 5 bases and J by 5 bases; unmatched bases: 9. The CDR3 consists of 14 residues.

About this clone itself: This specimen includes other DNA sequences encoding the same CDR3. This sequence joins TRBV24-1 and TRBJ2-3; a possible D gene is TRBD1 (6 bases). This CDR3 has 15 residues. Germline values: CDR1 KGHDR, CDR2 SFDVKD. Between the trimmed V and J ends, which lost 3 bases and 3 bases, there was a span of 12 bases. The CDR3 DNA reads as TGTGCCACCAGTGATAGGCAGGGGTTAACAGATACGCAGTATTTT. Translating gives CATSDRQGLTDTQYF.

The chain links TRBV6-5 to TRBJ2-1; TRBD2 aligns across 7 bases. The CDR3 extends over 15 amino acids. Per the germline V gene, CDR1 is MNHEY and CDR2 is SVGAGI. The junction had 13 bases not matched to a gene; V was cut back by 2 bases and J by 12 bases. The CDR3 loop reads CASSYRGGKGGVQFF. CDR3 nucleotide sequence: TGTGCCAGCAGTTACCGCGGGGGAAAAGGCGGGGTGCAGTTCTTC.

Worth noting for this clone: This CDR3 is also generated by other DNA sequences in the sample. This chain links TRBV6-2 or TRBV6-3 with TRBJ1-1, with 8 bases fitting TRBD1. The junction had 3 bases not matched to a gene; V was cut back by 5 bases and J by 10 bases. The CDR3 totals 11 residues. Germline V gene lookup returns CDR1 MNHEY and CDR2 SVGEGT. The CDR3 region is CASSTGTGAFF. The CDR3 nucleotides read TGTGCCAGCAGTACCGGGACAGGAGCTTTCTTT.

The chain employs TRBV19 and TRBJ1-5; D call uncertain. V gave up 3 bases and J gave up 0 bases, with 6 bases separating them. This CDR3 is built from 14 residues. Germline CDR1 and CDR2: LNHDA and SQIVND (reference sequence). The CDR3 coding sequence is TGTGCCAGTAGTATCGGGGATAGCAATCAGCCCCAGCATTTT. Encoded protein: CASSIGDSNQPQHF.

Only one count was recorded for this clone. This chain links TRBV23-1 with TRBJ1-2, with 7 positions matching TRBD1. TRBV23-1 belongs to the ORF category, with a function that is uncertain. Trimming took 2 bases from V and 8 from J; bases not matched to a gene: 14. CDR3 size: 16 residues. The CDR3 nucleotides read TGCGCCAGCAGTCAAATGGGGACAGTGGGTCGTTGGGGCTACACCTTC. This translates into CASSQMGTVGRWGYTF.

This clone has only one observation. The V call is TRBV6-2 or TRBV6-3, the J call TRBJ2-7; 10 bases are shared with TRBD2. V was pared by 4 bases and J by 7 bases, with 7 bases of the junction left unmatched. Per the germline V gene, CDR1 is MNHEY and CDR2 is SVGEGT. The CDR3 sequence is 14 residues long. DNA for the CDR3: TGTGCCAGCAGTTCCCTAGGGACTAGCGCAGAGCAGTACTTC. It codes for CASSSLGTSAEQYF.

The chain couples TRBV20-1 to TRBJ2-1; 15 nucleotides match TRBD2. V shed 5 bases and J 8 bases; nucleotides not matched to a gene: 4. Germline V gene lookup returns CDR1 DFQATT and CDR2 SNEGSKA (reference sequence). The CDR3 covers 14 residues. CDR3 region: CSAGGTSGRHEQFF. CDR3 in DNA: TGCAGTGCTGGTGGGACTAGCGGGAGGCATGAGCAGTTCTTC.